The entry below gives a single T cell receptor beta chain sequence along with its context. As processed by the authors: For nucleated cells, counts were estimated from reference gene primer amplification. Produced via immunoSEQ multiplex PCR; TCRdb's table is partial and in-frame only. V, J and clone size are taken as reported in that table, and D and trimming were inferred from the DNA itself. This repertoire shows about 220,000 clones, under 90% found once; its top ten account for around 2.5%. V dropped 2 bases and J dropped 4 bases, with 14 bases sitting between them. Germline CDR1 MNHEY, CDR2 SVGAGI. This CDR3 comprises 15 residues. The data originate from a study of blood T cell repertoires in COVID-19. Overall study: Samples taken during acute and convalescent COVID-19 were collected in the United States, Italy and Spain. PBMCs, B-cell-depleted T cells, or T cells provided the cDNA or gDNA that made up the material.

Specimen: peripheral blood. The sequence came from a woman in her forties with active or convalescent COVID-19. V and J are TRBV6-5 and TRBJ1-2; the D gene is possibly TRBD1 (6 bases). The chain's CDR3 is CASSYGSGGAYGYTF. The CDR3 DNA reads TGTGCCAGCAGTTACGGTTCGGGGGGGGCCTATGGCTACACCTTC.